This is a list of T cell receptor beta chains from one sample in a study of T-cell reconstitution after alpha-beta-depleted transplantation in children. TCRdb used MiXCR to reprocess the PCR reads, holding one entry per CDR3 protein. Altogether 350,000 to 400,000 distinct CDR3 sequences are present, about a fifth being singletons, with the ten largest covering 3.8%. The sequenced sample was PBMCs from the stem cell graft donor, obtained from the stem cell graft. These receptors were obtained from a human donor who donated a stem cell graft to a child with acute myeloid leukemia. Both conserved end residues are part of each CDR3. The D gene is left open where the match is weak. Rows may omit the clone size; those that give it use once, few, many or a size class.

>many|TRBD1|TRBJ2-6|TRBV20-1
CSARVRDRTAGANVLTF
TGCAGTGCTAGAGTACGGGACAGGACTGCTGGGGCCAACGTCCTGACTTTC
>few|TRBD1|TRBJ1-1|TRBV20-1
CSARPRTGLVNTEAFF
TGCAGTGCTAGACCAAGGACAGGGCTCGTTAACACTGAAGCTTTCTTT
>.|TRBD1|TRBJ2-1|TRBV18
CASSSSWGQGNKNEQFF
TGTGCCAGCTCATCATCCTGGGGACAGGGAAACAAGAATGAGCAGTTCTTC
>few|.|TRBJ1-1|TRBV12-3/TRBV12-4
CASSYGGGDTEAFF
TGTGCCAGCAGTTATGGGGGTGGGGACACTGAAGCTTTCTTT
>.|.|TRBJ2-3|TRBV20-1
CSAFPPEWEITDTQYF
TGCAGTGCTTTCCCCCCCGAATGGGAAATAACAGATACGCAGTATTTT
>.|TRBD1|TRBJ2-1|TRBV2
CASSGLSGQGGEQFF
TGTGCCAGCAGTGGCCTATCCGGACAGGGAGGTGAGCAGTTCTTC
>.|.|TRBJ2-3|TRBV5-5
CASGDITDTQYF
TGTGCCAGCGGGGACATCACAGATACGCAGTATTTT
>few|TRBD1|TRBJ2-7|TRBV28
CASSFEQGATGYEQYF
TGTGCCAGCAGTTTCGAACAGGGGGCCACTGGTTACGAGCAGTACTTC
>once|.|TRBJ1-5|TRBV12-3/TRBV12-4
CASSPTNREQPQHF
TGTGCCAGCAGCCCCACAAACAGGGAGCAGCCCCAGCATTTT
>.|.|TRBJ2-3|TRBV7-8
CASSRGRDLPDTQYF
TGTGCCAGCAGTAGAGGCAGGGATTTGCCAGATACGCAGTATTTT
>few|TRBD2|TRBJ2-7|TRBV20-1
CSARPHAGGSYEQYF
TGCAGTGCTAGACCCCACGCGGGAGGGTCCTACGAGCAGTACTTC
>few|.|TRBJ1-2|TRBV2
CASSEGDGYTF
TGTGCCAGCAGTGAAGGGGATGGCTACACCTTC
>many|TRBD1|TRBJ1-1|TRBV20-1
CSATEGANTEAFF
TGCAGTGCTACCGAGGGGGCGAACACTGAAGCTTTCTTT
>.|.|TRBJ2-1|TRBV20-1
CSAERQNNEQFF
TGCAGTGCGGAAAGACAGAACAATGAGCAGTTCTTC
>.|TRBD2|TRBJ2-1|TRBV6-5
CASSYANPGLAGRNEQFF
TGTGCCAGCAGTTACGCCAATCCCGGACTAGCGGGACGCAATGAGCAGTTCTTC
>many|TRBD2|TRBJ2-1|TRBV12-3/TRBV12-4
CASGTSGVNEQFF
TGTGCCAGCGGGACTAGCGGGGTGAATGAGCAGTTCTTC
>few|.|TRBJ1-2|TRBV5-5
CASSLEGTAYGYTF
TGTGCCAGCAGCTTGGAGGGGACGGCGTATGGCTACACCTTC
>few|TRBD1|TRBJ2-7|TRBV6-2/TRBV6-3
CASSYQDRDVSGEQYF
TGTGCCAGCAGTTACCAGGACAGGGATGTATCGGGGGAGCAGTACTTC
>.|TRBD2|TRBJ2-1|TRBV4-1
CASSLSAGVVVNEQFF
TGCGCCAGCAGCCTTTCAGCGGGAGTAGTGGTGAATGAGCAGTTCTTC
>.|.|TRBJ2-1|TRBV5-6
CASRTSFLAGGSYNEQFF
TGTGCCAGCAGGACTTCGTTTCTGGCAGGCGGTTCCTACAATGAGCAGTTCTTC
>.|.|TRBJ2-1|TRBV29-1
CSAEPLYNEQFF
TGCAGCGCCGAACCGCTCTACAATGAGCAGTTCTTC
>.|TRBD1|TRBJ1-1|TRBV5-1
CASSADRDNTEAFF
TGCGCCAGCAGTGCGGACAGGGATAACACTGAAGCTTTCTTT
>.|.|TRBJ1-2|TRBV27
CASSLRGIPNYGYTF
TGTGCCAGCAGTTTAAGGGGTATACCTAACTATGGCTACACCTTC
>many|.|TRBJ2-7|TRBV28
CASSSRREQYF
TGTGCCAGCAGTTCTAGACGCGAGCAGTACTTC
>.|TRBD1|TRBJ2-7|TRBV12-3/TRBV12-4
CASSPLDRVYEQYF
TGTGCCAGCAGTCCCTTAGACAGGGTCTACGAGCAGTACTTC
>many|.|TRBJ2-5|TRBV29-1
CSVGQVGETQYF
TGCAGCGTTGGTCAGGTTGGGGAGACCCAGTACTTC
>once|TRBD1|TRBJ1-5|TRBV28
CASREVGDSYVGDQPQHF
TGTGCCAGCAGGGAAGTCGGGGACAGCTATGTGGGGGATCAGCCCCAGCATTTT
>.|.|TRBJ2-7|TRBV7-9
CASSLDGWQGMYEQYF
TGTGCCAGCAGCCTTGACGGATGGCAGGGGATGTACGAGCAGTACTTC